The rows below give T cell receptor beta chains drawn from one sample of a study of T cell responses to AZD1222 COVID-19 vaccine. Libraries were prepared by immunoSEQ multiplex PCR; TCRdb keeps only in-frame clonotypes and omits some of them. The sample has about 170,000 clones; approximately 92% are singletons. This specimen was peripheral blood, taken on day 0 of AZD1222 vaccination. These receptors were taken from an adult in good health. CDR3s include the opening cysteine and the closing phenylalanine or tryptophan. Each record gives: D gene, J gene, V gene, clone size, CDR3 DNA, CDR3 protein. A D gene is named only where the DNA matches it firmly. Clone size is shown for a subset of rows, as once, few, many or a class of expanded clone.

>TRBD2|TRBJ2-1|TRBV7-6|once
TGTGCCAGCAGCTCCAGTTCGGCGGGGGGCCCAAACAATGAGCAGTTCTTC
CASSSSSAGGPNNEQFF
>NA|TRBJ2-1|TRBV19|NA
TGTGCCAGTAGTCCCTGGGGGGGCAGGGGTTACAATGAGCAGTTCTTC
CASSPWGGRGYNEQFF
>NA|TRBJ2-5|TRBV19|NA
TGTGCCAGTAGTCCCGAGGGAGAGACCCAGTACTTC
CASSPEGETQYF
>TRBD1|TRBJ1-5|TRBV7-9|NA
TGTGCCAGCAGCTCGACAGGGGAGGGCAATCAGCCCCAGCATTTT
CASSSTGEGNQPQHF
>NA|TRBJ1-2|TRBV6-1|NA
TGTGCCAGCAGTGAATCCGCAGGGAACGCTAACTATGGCTACACCTTC
CASSESAGNANYGYTF
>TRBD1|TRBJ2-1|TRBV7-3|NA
TGTGCCAGCAGCCCCCGGACAGGGACGGCGGAGCAGTTCTTC
CASSPRTGTAEQFF
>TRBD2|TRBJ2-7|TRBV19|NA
TGTGCCAGTAGTCCCGGACTAGCTGCCTACGAGCAGTACTTC
CASSPGLAAYEQYF
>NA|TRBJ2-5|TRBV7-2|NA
TGTGCCAGCAGCATAACGGAGACCCAGTACTTC
CASSITETQYF
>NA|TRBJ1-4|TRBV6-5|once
TGTGCCAGCAGTTACTCGACACGAACTAATGAAAAACTGTTTTTT
CASSYSTRTNEKLFF
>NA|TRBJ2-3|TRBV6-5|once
TGTGCCAGCGGGGAATTGGATACGCAGTATTTT
CASGELDTQYF
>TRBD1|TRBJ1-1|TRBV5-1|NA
TGCGCCAGCAGCGGCCTGGGACAGGCCAACACTGAAGCTTTCTTT
CASSGLGQANTEAFF
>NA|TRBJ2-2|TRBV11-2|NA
TGTGCCAGCAGCTTAGACATTGGGGATAGAGTGGGCACCGGGGAGCTGTTTTTT
CASSLDIGDRVGTGELFF
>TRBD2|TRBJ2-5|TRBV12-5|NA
TGTGCTAGTGGTTTGACTGGACTAGCCGCCCAAGAGACCCAGTACTTC
CASGLTGLAAQETQYF
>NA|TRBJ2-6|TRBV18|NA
TGTGCCAGCTCACCGAACAGGGTCGCCTCTGGGGCCAACGTCCTGACTTTC
CASSPNRVASGANVLTF
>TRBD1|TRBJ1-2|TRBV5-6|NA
TGTGCCAGCCGGACAGGGGGCATGGAAGGCTACACCTTC
CASRTGGMEGYTF
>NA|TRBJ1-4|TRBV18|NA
TGTGCCAGCTCACCAGTGGGGCAGGGGAATGAAAAACTGTTTTTT
CASSPVGQGNEKLFF
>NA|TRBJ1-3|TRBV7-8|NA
TGTGCCAGCAGCATGTGGGGCACCCAGAGCTCTGGAAACACCATATATTTT
CASSMWGTQSSGNTIYF
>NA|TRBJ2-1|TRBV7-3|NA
TGTGCCAGCAGCTTATCTCTTAGCGGTGATGAGCAGTTCTTC
CASSLSLSGDEQFF
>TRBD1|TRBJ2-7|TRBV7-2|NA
TGTGCCAGCAGCTCGACAGGGGCGATCTACGAGCAGTACTTC
CASSSTGAIYEQYF
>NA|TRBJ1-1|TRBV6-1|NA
TGTGCCAGCAGTGAAGACCGGAACACTGAAGCTTTCTTT
CASSEDRNTEAFF
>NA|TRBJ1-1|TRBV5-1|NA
TGCGCCAGCAGCTTGCGGGGCAGGTCCACTGAAGCTTTCTTT
CASSLRGRSTEAFF
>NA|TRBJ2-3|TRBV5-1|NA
TGCGCCAGCAGCTTAGGGCCCACAGATACGCAGTATTTT
CASSLGPTDTQYF
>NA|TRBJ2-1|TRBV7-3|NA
TGTGCCAGCAGCCCTCAGATAACTTATGAGCAGTTCTTC
CASSPQITYEQFF
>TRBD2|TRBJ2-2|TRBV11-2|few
TGTGCCAGCAGCTTAGCGGCAGCGGGGACCGGGGAGCTGTTTTTT
CASSLAAAGTGELFF
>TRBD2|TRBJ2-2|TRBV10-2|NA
TGCGCCAGCAGATTAGCGGGAGCGGGGACCGGGGAGCTGTTTTTT
CASRLAGAGTGELFF
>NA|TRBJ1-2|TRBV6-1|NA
TGTGCCAGCAGTGAAGTAGGTGAACCCCGAGATGGCTACACCTTC
CASSEVGEPRDGYTF
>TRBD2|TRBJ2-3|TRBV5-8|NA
TGTGCCAGCAGCTTGTCCGAACTAGCGGTCACAGATACGCAGTATTTT
CASSLSELAVTDTQYF
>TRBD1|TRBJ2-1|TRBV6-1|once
TGTGCCAGCAGTGAAAGGGACAGGGGGCAGGGTGAGCAGTTCTTC
CASSERDRGQGEQFF
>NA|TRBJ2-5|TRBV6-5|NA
TGTGCCAGCTCCGACCCCCGAGAAGTATCCGAGACCCAGTACTTC
CASSDPREVSETQYF
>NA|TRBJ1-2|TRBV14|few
TGTGCCAGCAGCCCCCGGACAGAATACTATGGCTACACCTTC
CASSPRTEYYGYTF
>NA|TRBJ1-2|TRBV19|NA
TGTGCCAGTAGTATCTTGCCACAAGCTAACTATGGCTACACCTTC
CASSILPQANYGYTF
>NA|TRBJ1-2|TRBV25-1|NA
TGTGCCAGCAGTGAATATAGCGGCAGGGGTAATGGCTACACCTTC
CASSEYSGRGNGYTF
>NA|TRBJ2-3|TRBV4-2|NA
TGTGCCAGCAGCCCCTTGGGGGGCATAAATACGCAGTATTTT
CASSPLGGINTQYF
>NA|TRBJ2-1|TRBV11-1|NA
TGTGCCAGCAGCTCCCCACAGGGCTCCTACAATGAGCAGTTCTTC
CASSSPQGSYNEQFF
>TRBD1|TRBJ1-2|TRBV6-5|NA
TGTGCCAGCAGTTACTCGAACAGGGGGCGCGGGTATGGCTACACCTTC
CASSYSNRGRGYGYTF
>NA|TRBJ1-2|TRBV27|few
TGTGCCAGCAGTTGGGGTGGGGGCGGCTATGGCTACACCTTC
CASSWGGGGYGYTF
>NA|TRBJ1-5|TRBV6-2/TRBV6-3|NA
TGTGCCAGCAGCCCCCGACAGGTCGGCAATCAGCCCCAGCATTTT
CASSPRQVGNQPQHF